The entry below gives a single T cell receptor beta chain sequence along with its context. The record originates from a study of radiation and T cells in renal cell carcinoma. Only in-frame clones appear in the TCRdb table, and some are missing; sequencing was by immunoSEQ multiplex PCR. The sample yields approximately 100,000 clones, about 88% seen once. Time point denoted: baseline pretreatment blood. The treatment was: 15 Gy SBRT to primary tumor, nephrectomy 4 weeks later. The input for sequencing was blood, taken from a patient whose treatment included radiotherapy and nephrectomy. The sequence was obtained from a man aged 50 to 59 with renal cell carcinoma.

The CDR3 here is CASSQPPYEQYF. The CDR3 nucleotides are TGTGCCAGCAGCCAGCCCCCCTACGAGCAGTACTTC. The chain links TRBV13 to TRBJ2-7; D not certain. Trimming took off 5 bases at V and 2 bases at J, with 7 bases between the two ends. The V gene's germline CDR1 is PRHDT and CDR2 FYEKMQ (reference sequence). The CDR3 is 12 amino acids.